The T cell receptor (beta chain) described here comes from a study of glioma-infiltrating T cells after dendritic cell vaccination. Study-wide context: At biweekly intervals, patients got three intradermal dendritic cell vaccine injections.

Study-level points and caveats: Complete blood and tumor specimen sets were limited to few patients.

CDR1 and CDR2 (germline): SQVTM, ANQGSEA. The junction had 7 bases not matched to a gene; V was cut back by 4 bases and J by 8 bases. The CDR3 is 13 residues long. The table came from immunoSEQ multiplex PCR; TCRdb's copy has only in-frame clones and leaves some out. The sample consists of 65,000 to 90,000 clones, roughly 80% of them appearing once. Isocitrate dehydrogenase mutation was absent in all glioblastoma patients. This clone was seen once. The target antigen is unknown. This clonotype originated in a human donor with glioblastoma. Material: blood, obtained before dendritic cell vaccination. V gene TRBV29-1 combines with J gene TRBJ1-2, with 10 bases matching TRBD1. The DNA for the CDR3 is TGCAGCGTTGGGCGACAGGGGGCGGAGGGCTACACCTTC. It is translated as CSVGRQGAEGYTF.